These 8 T cell receptor beta chains originate from one sample sequenced in a study of T cell responses to AZD1222 COVID-19 vaccine. Generated by immunoSEQ multiplex PCR, the TCRdb table keeps only in-frame clones and is missing some. This repertoire shows under 150,000 clones, about 93% found once; its top ten account for around 5%. Material: peripheral blood, obtained on day 0 of AZD1222 vaccination. Every receptor here comes from an adult in good health.

The chain carries TRBV3-1 (or the pseudogene TRBV3-2) and TRBJ2-1; D perhaps matches TRBD2 (6 bases). From germline, CDR1 is LGHDT and CDR2 YNNKEL (reference sequence). V gave up 4 bases and J gave up 6 bases, with 10 bases separating them. CDR3 length: 13 residues. The CDR3 bases are TGTGCCAGCAGCCTTCGGACTATCAATGAGCAGTTCTTC. Translation: CASSLRTINEQFF.

V gene TRBV19 combines with J gene TRBJ2-7; 8 positions match TRBD1. The junction had 7 bases not matched to a gene; V was cut back by 5 bases and J by 7 bases. This CDR3 is 13 amino acids long. Germline CDR1 is LNHDA and CDR2 is SQIVND (reference sequence). The CDR3 loop is CASSLNRQGEQYF. The CDR3 DNA sequence: TGTGCCAGTAGTCTTAACAGACAGGGGGAGCAGTACTTC.

This chain links TRBV24-1 with TRBJ2-1; no definite D call. The CDR3 is 13 amino acids. V lost 5 bases to trimming and J lost 5 bases, with 9 bases between them. CDR1 and CDR2 (germline): KGHDR, SFDVKD. The CDR3 reads CATSVSLDNEQFF. The CDR3 DNA is TGTGCCACCAGTGTCTCCTTGGACAATGAGCAGTTCTTC.

This clone has only one observation. The gene calls are TRBV19 and TRBJ1-5, with D uncertain. V was cut by 9 bases and J by 1 base, with 13 bases left in between. The CDR3 contains 14 residues. CDR1 is LNHDA and CDR2 is SQIVND in the germline V gene (reference sequence). The CDR3 nucleotides are TGTGCCAGCCGGAGGGTCGGCAGCAATCAGCCCCAGCATTTT. As protein: CASRRVGSNQPQHF. The entire variable domain, with the rest obtained from reference TRBV19 and TRBJ1-5, is as follows: DGGITQSPKYLFRKEGQNVTLSCEQNLNHDAMYWYRQDPGQGLRLIYYSQIVNDFQKGDIAEGYSVSREKKESFPLTVTSAQKNPTAFYLCASRRVGSNQPQHFGDGTRLSIL.

This clone was recorded only once. The CDR3 bases are TGTGCCAGCAGCTTAAACCCAGGAAAAGGCTACACCTTC. It codes for CASSLNPGKGYTF. The chain uses TRBV7-3 and TRBJ1-2; D call uncertain. This CDR3 has 13 amino acids. Germline CDR1 SGHTA, CDR2 FQGTGA. V lost 1 base and J lost 8, with 11 bases in between.

V and J are TRBV7-3 and TRBJ2-7; the match to TRBD1 covers 8 bases. This CDR3 has 14 amino acids. V lost 3 bases, J lost 5 bases, and 6 bases stayed unmatched. Looked up from germline, CDR1 is SGHTA and CDR2 is FQGTGA. The CDR3 DNA reads TGTGCCAGCAGCTTGGCAGGGGGCTTCAACGAGCAGTACTTC. Its translation: CASSLAGGFNEQYF. Together with reference TRBV7-3 and TRBJ2-7, the CDR3 gives the full variable domain: GAGVSQTPSNKVTEKGKYVELRCDPISGHTALYWYRQSLGQGPEFLIYFQGTGAADDSGLPNDRFFAVRPEGSVSTLKIQRTERGDSAVYLCASSLAGGFNEQYFGPGTRLTVT.

The V call is TRBV19, the J call TRBJ1-1; 7 bases line up with TRBD1. Losses at the gene ends were 3 bases for V and 4 bases for J; bases not matched to a gene: 5. There are 14 residues in the CDR3. Germline V CDR1 and CDR2: LNHDA, SQIVND (reference sequence). For the CDR3, the DNA is TGTGCCAGTAGTATGGGGACAGCCGGCACTGAAGCTTTCTTT. Translation gives CASSMGTAGTEAFF. The full variable domain, its missing parts supplied by reference TRBV19 and TRBJ1-1, is DGGITQSPKYLFRKEGQNVTLSCEQNLNHDAMYWYRQDPGQGLRLIYYSQIVNDFQKGDIAEGYSVSREKKESFPLTVTSAQKNPTAFYLCASSMGTAGTEAFFGQGTRLTVV.

This chain uses TRBV4-2 with TRBJ2-5; D ambiguous. The V end lost 1 base, the J end lost 3 bases, and 9 bases lay between the germline ends. CDR1 and CDR2 (germline): LGHNA, YNFKEQ. CDR3 size: 14 residues. CDR3 protein: CASSQGAQKETQYF. The CDR3 region has the DNA TGTGCCAGCAGCCAAGGGGCCCAGAAAGAGACCCAGTACTTC.